Below are 3 T cell receptor beta chains sequenced from a single sample in a study of blood T cell repertoires in COVID-19. Using immunoSEQ multiplex PCR, the repertoire was profiled, and TCRdb retains in-frame clones only, with some absent. The table records roughly 57,000 clones, roughly 90% of them present only once. Input material: peripheral blood. These receptors were collected from a human donor in a cohort sampled during active COVID-19.

This chain joins TRBV9 and TRBJ2-3; 16 nucleotides agree with TRBD2. The V gene end was trimmed by 0 bases and the J gene end by 9 bases; junction bases not matched to a gene: 7. Germline CDR1 reads SGDLS; CDR2 reads YYNGEE. This CDR3 spans 17 amino acids. CDR3 protein: CASSVGGTSGGAVTQYF. The CDR3 nucleotides are TGTGCCAGCAGCGTAGGCGGGACTAGCGGGGGGGCAGTCACGCAGTATTTT.

V is TRBV6-2 or TRBV6-3 and J is TRBJ2-3; no clear D gene. Germline V gives CDR1 MNHEY, CDR2 SVGEGT. This CDR3 spans 15 amino acids. V shed 4 bases and J shed 0 bases, with 11 bases lying between them. This CDR3 is CASSFGDTSTDTQYF. The CDR3 DNA sequence: TGTGCCAGCAGTTTCGGCGACACTAGCACAGATACGCAGTATTTT.

A single count supports this clone. V usage is TRBV9 and J usage is TRBJ1-1; D gene uncertain. The V end lost 1 base, the J end lost 1 base, and 5 bases lay between the germline ends. The CDR3 loop spans 13 amino acids. Per germline, CDR1 SGDLS and CDR2 YYNGEE. In nucleotides, the CDR3 is TGTGCCAGCAGCGTACGCGGGAACACTGAAGCTTTCTTT. Residues: CASSVRGNTEAFF.